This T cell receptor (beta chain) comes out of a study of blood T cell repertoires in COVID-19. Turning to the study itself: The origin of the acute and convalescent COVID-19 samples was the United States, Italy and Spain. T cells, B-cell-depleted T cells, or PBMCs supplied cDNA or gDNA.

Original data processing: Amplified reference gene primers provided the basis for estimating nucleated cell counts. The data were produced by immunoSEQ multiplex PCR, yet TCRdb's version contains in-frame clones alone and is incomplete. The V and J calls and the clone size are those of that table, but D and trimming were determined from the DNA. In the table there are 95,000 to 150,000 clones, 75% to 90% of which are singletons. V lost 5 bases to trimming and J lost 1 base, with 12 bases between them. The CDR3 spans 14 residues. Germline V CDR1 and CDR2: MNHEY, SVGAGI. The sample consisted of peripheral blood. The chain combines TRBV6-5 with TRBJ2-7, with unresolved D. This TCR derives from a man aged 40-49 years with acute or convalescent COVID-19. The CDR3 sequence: CASSLMVRSYEQYF. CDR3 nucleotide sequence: TGTGCCAGCAGTCTTATGGTGAGATCCTACGAGCAGTACTTC.